These T cell receptor beta chains were read from a single sample in a study of OX40 agonist ivuxolimab in advanced cancers. The table came from immunoSEQ multiplex PCR; TCRdb's copy has only in-frame clones and leaves some out. The table has around 95,000 clones, about 91% seen once. The source was CD4+ or CD8+ T cells sorted from blood, collected in a trial of the OX40 agonist ivuxolimab. The source of these receptors is an adult with an advanced solid tumor such as melanoma, head and neck, liver or kidney cancer. Both conserved end residues are part of each CDR3. The order of the fields is clone size, V gene, J gene, D gene, CDR3 DNA, CDR3 protein. A D gene is named only where the DNA matches it firmly. For some rows the clone size is stated as once, few or many, or as a class when expanded; others skip it.

clone_size: .; v_call: TRBV28; j_call: TRBJ2-5; d_call: .; cdr3_nt: TGTGCCAGCAGACTTGCCGGCTCTCAAGAGACCCAGTACTTC; cdr3_aa: CASRLAGSQETQYF
clone_size: .; v_call: TRBV30; j_call: TRBJ2-1; d_call: TRBD2; cdr3_nt: TGTGCCTGGACTAGCGGCTCCTACAATGAGCAGTTCTTC; cdr3_aa: CAWTSGSYNEQFF
clone_size: .; v_call: TRBV7-2; j_call: TRBJ1-4; d_call: .; cdr3_nt: TGTGCCAGCAGCCTCCAAGTTCTAGCTAATGAAAAACTGTTTTTT; cdr3_aa: CASSLQVLANEKLFF
clone_size: .; v_call: TRBV28; j_call: TRBJ2-3; d_call: TRBD2; cdr3_nt: TGTGCCAGCAGTTTATTTAGCGGGAGAAAAGATACGCAGTATTTT; cdr3_aa: CASSLFSGRKDTQYF
clone_size: .; v_call: TRBV7-3; j_call: TRBJ1-4; d_call: TRBD1; cdr3_nt: TGTGCCAGCAGGTTCCGGGACAGGGGGCGGAGTGAAAAACTGTTTTTT; cdr3_aa: CASRFRDRGRSEKLFF
clone_size: .; v_call: TRBV5-1; j_call: TRBJ2-5; d_call: .; cdr3_nt: TGCGCCAGCAGCTTGATTTCAGGGCCGCAAGAGACCCAGTACTTC; cdr3_aa: CASSLISGPQETQYF
clone_size: .; v_call: TRBV15; j_call: TRBJ1-3; d_call: .; cdr3_nt: TGTGCCACCAGTACCCCGTCGACGGGAGGAAACACCATATATTTT; cdr3_aa: CATSTPSTGGNTIYF
clone_size: .; v_call: TRBV7-8; j_call: TRBJ2-1; d_call: .; cdr3_nt: TGTGCCAGCAGCTACCGGACGGAATCCTACAATGAGCAGTTCTTC; cdr3_aa: CASSYRTESYNEQFF
clone_size: .; v_call: TRBV10-1; j_call: TRBJ2-7; d_call: .; cdr3_nt: TGCGCCAGCAGCCCGGGACATATTACGAGCAGTACTTGGACATATTACGAGCAGTACTTC; cdr3_aa: CASSPGHITSSTWTYYEQYF
clone_size: .; v_call: TRBV7-2; j_call: TRBJ2-3; d_call: .; cdr3_nt: TGTGCCAGCAGCTTAGAGGCCAGGGGCGTCACAGATACGCAGTATTTT; cdr3_aa: CASSLEARGVTDTQYF
clone_size: .; v_call: TRBV7-3; j_call: TRBJ2-1; d_call: .; cdr3_nt: TGTGCCAGCAGCTTGAGGGTGCGGGATGAGCAGTTCTTC; cdr3_aa: CASSLRVRDEQFF
clone_size: .; v_call: TRBV19; j_call: TRBJ2-5; d_call: TRBD1; cdr3_nt: TGTGCCAGTAGTATAGACCGGGACAGCGAAGAGACCCAGTACTTC; cdr3_aa: CASSIDRDSEETQYF
clone_size: .; v_call: TRBV18; j_call: TRBJ1-4; d_call: TRBD1; cdr3_nt: TGTGCCAGCTCACCATCCCCCACAGGGGCAACTAATGAAAAACTGTTTTTT; cdr3_aa: CASSPSPTGATNEKLFF
clone_size: .; v_call: TRBV7-9; j_call: TRBJ1-1; d_call: .; cdr3_nt: TGTGCCAGCAGCTTAGAAGGAGGACTAGGGGCTTTCTTT; cdr3_aa: CASSLEGGLGAFF
clone_size: .; v_call: TRBV19; j_call: TRBJ2-7; d_call: .; cdr3_nt: TGTGCCAGTAGTATCGGCCCCACGGCTACCTACGAGCAGTACTTC; cdr3_aa: CASSIGPTATYEQYF
clone_size: .; v_call: TRBV7-2; j_call: TRBJ2-1; d_call: .; cdr3_nt: TGTGCCAGCAGCTTAGTGGCTACCTGGGGATACAATGAGCAGTTCTTC; cdr3_aa: CASSLVATWGYNEQFF
clone_size: once; v_call: TRBV6-6; j_call: TRBJ2-2; d_call: TRBD1; cdr3_nt: TGTGCCAGCAGTTCCCTGAACAGGGGGGCCGGGGAGCTGTTTTTT; cdr3_aa: CASSSLNRGAGELFF
clone_size: .; v_call: TRBV5-1; j_call: TRBJ2-3; d_call: .; cdr3_nt: TGCGCCAGCAGCTTGGGAACTAACACAGATACGCAGTATTTT; cdr3_aa: CASSLGTNTDTQYF
clone_size: .; v_call: TRBV5-1; j_call: TRBJ2-5; d_call: TRBD2; cdr3_nt: TGCGCCAGCAGCCTGGGACTAGCGGTAACAACGCAAGAGACCCAGTACTTC; cdr3_aa: CASSLGLAVTTQETQYF
clone_size: once; v_call: TRBV6-1; j_call: TRBJ2-7; d_call: .; cdr3_nt: TGTGCCAGCGGCCGAACGGGGGACTACGAGCAGTACTTC; cdr3_aa: CASGRTGDYEQYF
clone_size: .; v_call: TRBV11-3; j_call: TRBJ2-7; d_call: .; cdr3_nt: TGTGCCAGCAGTTCTCGCGGGCGTGGCTACGAGCAGTACTTC; cdr3_aa: CASSSRGRGYEQYF
clone_size: .; v_call: TRBV7-2; j_call: TRBJ2-7; d_call: .; cdr3_nt: TGTGCCAGCAGCTTATCCACAAACTACGAGCAGTACTTC; cdr3_aa: CASSLSTNYEQYF
clone_size: .; v_call: TRBV29-1; j_call: TRBJ2-4; d_call: .; cdr3_nt: TGCAGCGTTGTTGCTTCTTGGGCCGGGACAGCCAAAAACATTCAGTACTTC; cdr3_aa: CSVVASWAGTAKNIQYF
clone_size: .; v_call: TRBV30; j_call: TRBJ1-2; d_call: TRBD1; cdr3_nt: TGTGCCTGGAGGGGTTGGGACAGGACTAACTATGGCTACACCTTC; cdr3_aa: CAWRGWDRTNYGYTF
clone_size: few; v_call: TRBV6-6; j_call: TRBJ1-2; d_call: .; cdr3_nt: TGTGCCAGCAGTTACTCCCCAGAAGTCTACACCTTC; cdr3_aa: CASSYSPEVYTF
clone_size: .; v_call: TRBV4-3; j_call: TRBJ2-2; d_call: TRBD1; cdr3_nt: TGCGCCAGCAGCGACGGGACAGGGGAAACCACCGGGGAGCTGTTTTTT; cdr3_aa: CASSDGTGETTGELFF
clone_size: .; v_call: TRBV18; j_call: TRBJ2-3; d_call: TRBD2; cdr3_nt: TGTGCCAGCTCACCTACACTAGCGGGAGGTTCGACGAATACGCAGTATTTT; cdr3_aa: CASSPTLAGGSTNTQYF
clone_size: .; v_call: TRBV6-5; j_call: TRBJ2-1; d_call: TRBD2; cdr3_nt: TGTGCCAGCAGTTACTCCGGGACTAGCGGTAATGAGCAGTTCTTC; cdr3_aa: CASSYSGTSGNEQFF
clone_size: .; v_call: TRBV13; j_call: TRBJ2-1; d_call: TRBD2; cdr3_nt: TGTGCCAGCAGCCGGCCCGCTAGCGGATTTGATGAGCAGTTCTTC; cdr3_aa: CASSRPASGFDEQFF